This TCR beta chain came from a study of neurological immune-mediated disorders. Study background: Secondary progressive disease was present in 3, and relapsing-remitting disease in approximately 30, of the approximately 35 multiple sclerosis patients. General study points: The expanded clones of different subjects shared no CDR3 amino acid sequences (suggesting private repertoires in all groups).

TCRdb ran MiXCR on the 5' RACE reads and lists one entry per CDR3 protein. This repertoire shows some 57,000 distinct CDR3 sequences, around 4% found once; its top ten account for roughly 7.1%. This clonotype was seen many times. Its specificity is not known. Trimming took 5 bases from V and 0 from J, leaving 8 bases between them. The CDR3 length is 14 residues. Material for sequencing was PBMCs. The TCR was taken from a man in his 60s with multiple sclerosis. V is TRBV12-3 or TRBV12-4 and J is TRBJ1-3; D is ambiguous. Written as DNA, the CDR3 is TGTGCCAGCAGTACCATACTCTCTGGAAACACCATATATTTT. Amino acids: CASSTILSGNTIYF.